This passage covers 6 T cell receptor beta chains from one sample sequenced in a study of T-cell memory formation after mild COVID-19. TCRdb ran MiXCR on the 5' RACE reads and lists one entry per CDR3 protein. The sample lists about 560,000 distinct CDR3 sequences, roughly a sixth seen once, with roughly 7.8% in the top ten. The sequencing sample was made of PBMCs or a T cell subset sorted from them (not recorded which). These TCRs come from an adult woman who had mild COVID-19 (a few samples of this study predate the infection). Cell type and time point are not known.

CDR3 protein: CASSSPAETGGEQYF. CDR3 DNA: TGTGCCAGCAGCTCCCCCGCCGAGACAGGCGGCGAGCAGTACTTC. The chain carries TRBV7-6 and TRBJ2-7; D possibly corresponds to TRBD1 (6 bases). The CDR3 sequence is 15 residues long. V was clipped by 4 bases and J by 6 bases, with 19 bases between them. The germline V gene has CDR1 SGHVS and CDR2 FNYEAQ.

This clonotype appeared a few times. This rearrangement joins TRBV12-3 or TRBV12-4 to TRBJ2-7; D gene unclear. Trimming cost V 8 bases and J 4 bases, with 18 bases left between them. This CDR3 region has 14 residues. In DNA, the CDR3 is TGTGCCAGCCGCCCCACAGCTCGGTCGTACGAGCAGTACTTC. It codes for CASRPTARSYEQYF.

V gene TRBV4-2 combines with J gene TRBJ2-5; D uncertain. Trimming stripped 1 base from V and 2 bases from J, with 5 bases between. From germline, CDR1 is LGHNA and CDR2 YNFKEQ. The CDR3 has 13 amino acids. The CDR3 sequence is CASSQGVQETQYF. The CDR3 DNA follows: TGTGCCAGCAGCCAAGGGGTACAAGAGACCCAGTACTTC.

The rearrangement links TRBV19 to TRBJ1-2; D gene ambiguous. The germline gives CDR1 LNHDA, CDR2 SQIVND (reference sequence). This CDR3 is 13 amino acids long. Trimming shortened V by 7 bases and J by 4 bases, and 13 bases separated the two germline ends. The CDR3, as DNA: TGTGCCAGTACCTTGGCCGGGAGCTATGGCTACACCTTC. It encodes CASTLAGSYGYTF. Full variable domain (missing parts from reference TRBV19 and TRBJ1-2): DGGITQSPKYLFRKEGQNVTLSCEQNLNHDAMYWYRQDPGQGLRLIYYSQIVNDFQKGDIAEGYSVSREKKESFPLTVTSAQKNPTAFYLCASTLAGSYGYTFGSGTRLTVV.

This clonotype was seen more than once but under ten times. The rearrangement joins TRBV27 to TRBJ1-2, with D perhaps matching TRBD1 (6 bases). The ends were cut back, 4 bases at V and 4 bases at J, with 10 bases in the middle. CDR1 is MNHEY, CDR2 SMNVEV, per germline (reference sequence). The CDR3 has 13 residues. The DNA for the CDR3 is TGTGCCAGCAGTTCAACAGGGTTCTATGGCTACACCTTC. Translating it yields CASSSTGFYGYTF.

The chain has TRBV12-3 or TRBV12-4 and TRBJ1-2, with a weak D call TRBD1 (6 bases). This CDR3 is built from 12 residues. V was trimmed by 5 bases and J by 7 bases, leaving 11 bases between them. CDR3 bases: TGTGCCAGCAGTCCCGGGACACTTGGCTACACCTTC. Translation: CASSPGTLGYTF.